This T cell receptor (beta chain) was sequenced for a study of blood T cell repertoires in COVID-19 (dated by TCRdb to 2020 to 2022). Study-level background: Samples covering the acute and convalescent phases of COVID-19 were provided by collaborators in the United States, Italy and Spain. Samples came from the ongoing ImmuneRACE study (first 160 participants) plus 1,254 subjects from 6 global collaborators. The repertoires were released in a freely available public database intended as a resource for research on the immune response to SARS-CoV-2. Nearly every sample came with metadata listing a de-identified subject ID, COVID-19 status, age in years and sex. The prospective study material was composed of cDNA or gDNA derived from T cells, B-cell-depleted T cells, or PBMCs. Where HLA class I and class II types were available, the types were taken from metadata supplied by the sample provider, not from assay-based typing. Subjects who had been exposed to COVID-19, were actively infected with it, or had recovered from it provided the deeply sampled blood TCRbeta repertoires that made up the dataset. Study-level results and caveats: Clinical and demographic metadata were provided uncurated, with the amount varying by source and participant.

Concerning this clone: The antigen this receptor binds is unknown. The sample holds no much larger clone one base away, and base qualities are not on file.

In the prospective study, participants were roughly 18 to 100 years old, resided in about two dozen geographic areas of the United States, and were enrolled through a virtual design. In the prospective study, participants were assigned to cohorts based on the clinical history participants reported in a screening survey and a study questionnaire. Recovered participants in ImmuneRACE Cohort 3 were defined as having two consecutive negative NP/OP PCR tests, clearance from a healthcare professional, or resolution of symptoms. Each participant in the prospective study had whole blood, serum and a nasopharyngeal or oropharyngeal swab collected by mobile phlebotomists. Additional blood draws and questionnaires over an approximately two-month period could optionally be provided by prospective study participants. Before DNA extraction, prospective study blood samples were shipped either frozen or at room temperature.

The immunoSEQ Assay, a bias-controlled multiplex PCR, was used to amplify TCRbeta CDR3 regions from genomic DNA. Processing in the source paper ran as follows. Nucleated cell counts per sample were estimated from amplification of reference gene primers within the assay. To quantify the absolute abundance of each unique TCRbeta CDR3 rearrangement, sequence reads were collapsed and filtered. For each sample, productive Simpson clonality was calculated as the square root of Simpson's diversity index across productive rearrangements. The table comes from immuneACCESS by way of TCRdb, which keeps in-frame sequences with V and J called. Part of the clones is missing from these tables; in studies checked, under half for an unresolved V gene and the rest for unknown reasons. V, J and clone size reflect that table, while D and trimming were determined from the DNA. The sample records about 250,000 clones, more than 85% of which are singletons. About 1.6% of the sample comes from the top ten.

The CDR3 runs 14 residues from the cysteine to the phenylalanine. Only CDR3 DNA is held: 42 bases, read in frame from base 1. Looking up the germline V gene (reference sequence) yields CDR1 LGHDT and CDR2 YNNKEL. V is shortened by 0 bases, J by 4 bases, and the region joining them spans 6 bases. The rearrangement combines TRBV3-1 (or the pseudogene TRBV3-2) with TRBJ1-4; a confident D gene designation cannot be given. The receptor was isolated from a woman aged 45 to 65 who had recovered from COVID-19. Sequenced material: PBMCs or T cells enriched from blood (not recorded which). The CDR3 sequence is CASSQEFYNEKLFF. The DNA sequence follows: TGTGCCAGCAGCCAAGAGTTCTATAATGAAAAACTGTTTTTT.